Listed here are 22 T cell receptor beta chains from one sample, sequenced in a study of CD8 T cells in ankylosing spondylitis. The study, taken as a whole, reports: What seemed typical of ankylosing spondylitis blood was a TCR beta motif built from fewer than ten highly homologous variants.

MiXCR, run by TCRdb on the 5' RACE reads, gives a single entry per CDR3 protein. The sample carries roughly 440,000 distinct CDR3 sequences, more than 15% recorded once. What these receptors recognize is not known. The source material was blood, either unsorted or a sorted T cell fraction (not recorded which). These receptor sequences come from a male donor with ankylosing spondylitis.

V and J are TRBV6-1 and TRBJ1-5; D perhaps matches TRBD1 (5 bases). Deletions cut 7 bases from V and 6 bases from J, with 13 bases between. There are 13 residues in the CDR3. Germline CDR1 is MNHNS and CDR2 is SASEGT. CDR3 DNA sequence: TGTGCCAGCACGTGGCAGGGATCTCAGCCCCAGCATTTT. This sequence encodes CASTWQGSQPQHF.

This clonotype was detected ten times or more. The chain joins TRBV10-3 to TRBJ2-1; TRBD1 aligns across 7 bases. Looked up from germline, CDR1 is ENHRY and CDR2 is SYGVKD. CDR3 length: 15 amino acids. Trimming at V came to 3 bases and at J to 6 bases, leaving 8 bases not matched to a gene. CDR3 nucleotide sequence: TGTGCCATCAGTGATTCTGGACAGGCAGGCAATGAGCAGTTCTTC. This sequence encodes CAISDSGQAGNEQFF.

The rearrangement links TRBV11-2 to TRBJ2-3; TRBD2 matches 16 bases. V shed 4 bases, J shed 6 bases, and the junction held 1 base outside the gene matches. The germline V gene encodes CDR1 SGHAT and CDR2 FQNNGV. The CDR3 covers 15 residues. The CDR3 DNA follows: TGTGCCAGCAGCTCGGGACTAGCGGGAGGGGATACGCAGTATTTT. Amino acid sequence: CASSSGLAGGDTQYF.

The rearrangement uses TRBV28 and TRBJ2-7, with D possibly TRBD2 on 6 matching bases. The CDR3 consists of 14 residues. The V and J ends lost 9 bases and 2 bases respectively, with 17 bases between them. Germline values: CDR1 MDHEN, CDR2 SYDVKM. CDR3 amino acids: CASRSGRGTYEQYF. DNA of the CDR3: TGTGCCAGTCGATCCGGGCGGGGCACCTACGAGCAGTACTTC.

V gene TRBV5-1 combines with J gene TRBJ1-1; 7 positions agree with TRBD1. The CDR3 runs 13 residues. Germline V gene sequence: CDR1 SGHRS, CDR2 YFSETQ. V lost 2 bases and J lost 7; bases outside the gene matches: 5. The CDR3 sequence: CASSLGQGVEAFF. The CDR3 DNA is TGCGCCAGCAGCTTAGGGCAGGGGGTTGAAGCTTTCTTT.

The V call is TRBV5-4, the J call TRBJ2-1; TRBD2 matches at 11 bases. This CDR3 contains 16 residues. The V gene end was trimmed by 4 bases and the J gene end by 4 bases; junction bases not matched to a gene: 7. Per the germline V gene, CDR1 is SGHNT and CDR2 is YYREEE (reference sequence). Written as DNA, the CDR3 is TGTGCCAGCAGCGTGACTAGCGGGACAGCTTACAATGAGCAGTTCTTC. It codes for CASSVTSGTAYNEQFF.

The chain couples TRBV12-3 or TRBV12-4 to TRBJ2-4; 12 bases line up with TRBD1. V lost 6 bases and J lost 8; bases outside the gene matches: 11. This CDR3 is 16 amino acids long. The CDR3 loop reads CASRSTGTGGRDIQYF. The CDR3 nucleotides read TGTGCCAGCAGATCTACCGGGACAGGGGGCAGGGACATTCAGTACTTC.

The sample holds a few counts of this clonotype. The chain carries TRBV3-1 and TRBJ2-1; 7 bases map to TRBD2. The J segment lost 10 bases and the V segment lost 0 bases, leaving 3 bases of the junction unmatched. This CDR3 is 13 amino acids long. Per the germline V gene, CDR1 is LGHDT and CDR2 is YNNKEL (reference sequence). The CDR3 sequence is CASSQDWTREQFF. The CDR3 coding sequence is TGTGCCAGCAGCCAAGATTGGACTAGGGAGCAGTTCTTC.

This clonotype was observed a handful of times. This chain joins TRBV6-1 and TRBJ2-2; D is perhaps TRBD1 or TRBD2 (6 bases each). V was pared by 8 bases and J by 3 bases, with 13 bases between. The CDR3 has 14 amino acids. Germline V gene data show CDR1 as MNHNS and CDR2 as SASEGT. CDR3 loop: CASLRGDYTGELFF. CDR3 sequence (DNA): TGTGCCAGCCTGAGGGGGGACTACACCGGGGAGCTGTTTTTT.

V gene TRBV6-5 combines with J gene TRBJ2-3; 10 bases map to TRBD2. Germline-derived CDR1 and CDR2 are MNHEY and SVGAGI. The CDR3 runs to 17 residues. Germline trimming cut 3 bases from V and 0 bases from J; bases unmatched to any gene: 6. The CDR3 reads CASSYLAGGASTDTQYF. CDR3 DNA: TGTGCCAGCAGTTATTTAGCGGGGGGTGCTAGCACAGATACGCAGTATTTT.

The chain employs TRBV12-3 or TRBV12-4 and TRBJ2-1; TRBD1 might be the D (5 bases). The CDR3 sequence is 21 residues long. V dropped 0 bases and J dropped 5 bases, with 29 bases sitting between them. The CDR3 protein is CASSLAFLEQVILLGHNEQFF. DNA for the CDR3: TGTGCCAGCAGTTTAGCCTTCTTGGAACAGGTGATACTTCTTGGCCACAATGAGCAGTTCTTC.

This clonotype was recorded many times. J is TRBJ1-1 and V is TRBV12-3 or TRBV12-4; a possible D gene is TRBD1 (5 bases). The V end was cut by 3 bases, the J end by 11 bases, with 10 bases between. This CDR3 is 11 amino acids long. The CDR3 loop reads CASSLSGKAFF. In DNA form, the CDR3 reads TGTGCCAGCAGTTTGTCAGGGAAGGCTTTCTTT.

This chain connects TRBV11-2 to TRBJ1-6, with 9 bases fitting TRBD1. The CDR3 contains 15 residues. V lost 0 bases to trimming and J lost 7 bases; unmatched junction nucleotides: 1. The germline gives CDR1 SGHAT, CDR2 FQNNGV. This chain's CDR3 is CASSLDGTGNSPLHF. In nucleotides, the CDR3 is TGTGCCAGCAGCTTAGATGGGACAGGGAATTCACCCCTCCACTTT.

There are a few counts of this clonotype. V is TRBV24-1 and J is TRBJ2-1; the D gene could be TRBD1 or TRBD2 (5 bases each). Per germline, CDR1 KGHDR and CDR2 SFDVKD. V was trimmed by 7 bases and J by 8 bases, leaving 20 bases between them. This CDR3 is 15 amino acids long. The chain's CDR3 is CATSDYRRARDEQFF. CDR3 coding DNA: TGTGCCACCAGCGACTACAGGCGGGCCCGGGATGAGCAGTTCTTC.

The chain is built from TRBV18 and TRBJ2-1, with 7 nucleotides matching TRBD2. The J segment lost 3 bases and the V segment lost 2 bases, leaving 4 bases of the junction unmatched. Germline V gene sequence: CDR1 KGHSH, CDR2 LQKENI. The CDR3 is 15 residues long. The CDR3 DNA reads TGTGCCAGCTCACCATCGCGGGGGAACTACAATGAGCAGTTCTTC. Protein product: CASSPSRGNYNEQFF.

The chain couples TRBV7-2 to TRBJ2-3; 12 nucleotides align to TRBD2. This CDR3 has 18 amino acids. From germline, CDR1 is SGHTA and CDR2 FQGNSA. J gave up 3 bases and V 0 bases, and 7 bases lay outside the gene matches. This CDR3 reads CASSLARLAGGPTDTQYF. CDR3 sequence (DNA): TGTGCCAGCAGCTTAGCGCGGCTAGCGGGAGGGCCGACAGATACGCAGTATTTT.

CDR3 coding DNA: TGTGCCAGCAGCTCCGGGACTATTTCCTACGAGCAGTACTTC. It encodes CASSSGTISYEQYF. The chain uses TRBV7-9 and TRBJ2-7; 7 nucleotides match TRBD2. Losses at the gene ends were 4 bases for V and 1 base for J; bases not matched to a gene: 4. Germline V CDR1 and CDR2: SEHNR, FQNEAQ (reference sequence). The CDR3 consists of 14 residues. Using reference TRBV7-9 and TRBJ2-7 for the parts outside the CDR3, the full variable domain is DTGVSQNPRHKITKRGQNVTFRCDPISEHNRLYWYRQTLGQGPEFLTYFQNEAQLEKSRLLSDRFSAERPKGSFSTLEIQRTEQGDSAMYLCASSSGTISYEQYFGPGTRLTVT.

Only a few counts were recorded for this clonotype. The chain links TRBV20-1 to TRBJ2-1; 8 nucleotides line up with TRBD1. The CDR3 totals 17 residues. J gave up 10 bases and V 0 bases, and 17 bases lay outside the gene matches. CDR1 and CDR2 from the germline V gene are DFQATT and SNEGSKA (reference sequence). Here the CDR3 reads CSARDLIGQGKFREQFF. DNA for the CDR3: TGCAGTGCTAGAGATCTTATAGGACAGGGAAAGTTCCGGGAGCAGTTCTTC.

V is TRBV4-3 and J is TRBJ2-3, with D perhaps matching TRBD1 or TRBD2 (6 bases each). With 1 base removed from V and 1 base from J, the gap between germline ends came to 18 bases. Germline CDR1 is LGHNA and CDR2 is YSLEER. This CDR3 is built from 18 residues. The DNA of the CDR3 is TGCGCCAGCAGCCAAGTCCCCACGGGGGCAGGCGGCACAGATACGCAGTATTTT. It specifies CASSQVPTGAGGTDTQYF.

As DNA, the CDR3 is TGTGCCAGCAGTATCACTAGCGGGGGGGACAATGAGCAGTTCTTC. Amino acids: CASSITSGGDNEQFF. The chain combines TRBV6-1 with TRBJ2-1, with TRBD2 identical over 13 bases. This CDR3 comprises 15 residues. Germline lookup yields CDR1 MNHNS and CDR2 SASEGT. With V trimmed by 5 bases and J by 5 bases, 3 bases remained unmatched.

The table lists this clonotype with a few counts. The V and J genes are TRBV7-2 and TRBJ2-7; possibly TRBD1 for D (5 bases). V was shortened by 5 bases and J by 0 bases, with 11 bases between the two germline ends. CDR1 and CDR2 from the germline V gene are SGHTA and FQGNSA. CDR3 length equals 14 residues. The CDR3 reads CASSDRQTSYEQYF. The CDR3 DNA reads TGTGCCAGCAGCGACCGACAGACCTCCTACGAGCAGTACTTC.

The sample holds a few counts of this clonotype. V is TRBV10-3 and J is TRBJ1-1; D gene uncertain. The CDR3 loop spans 17 amino acids. V gave up 0 bases and J gave up 0 bases, with 14 bases separating them. Germline CDR1 ENHRY, CDR2 SYGVKD. DNA of the CDR3: TGTGCCATCAGTGAGTCCCGCTCTTTAGGCATGAACACTGAAGCTTTCTTT. Encoded protein: CAISESRSLGMNTEAFF.